A single sample gave rise to the 30 T cell receptor beta chains below, sequenced in a study of T cells in narcolepsy. The repertoire was sequenced with immunoSEQ multiplex PCR; TCRdb's copy has only in-frame clones and lacks some. The sample comprises 20,000 to 30,000 clones, 70% to 85% of which are singletons, and roughly 0.74% rests with the top ten. Sequenced: CD45RA- memory CD4+ T cells from PBMCs. All receptors come from a human donor with narcolepsy.

The V gene is TRBV6-4, the J gene TRBJ2-3; TRBD2 aligns across 10 bases. The CDR3 covers 15 residues. Germline values: CDR1 MRHNA, CDR2 SNTAGT. V lost 6 bases and J lost 2; bases outside the gene matches: 5. DNA of the CDR3: TGTGCCAGCAGCCCGGGACTAGCGACCACAGATACGCAGTATTTT. Translation gives CASSPGLATTDTQYF.

The gene calls are TRBV19 and TRBJ1-3; D gene uncertain. The CDR3 has 14 amino acids. With 7 bases removed from V and 1 base from J, the gap between germline ends came to 11 bases. Germline lookup yields CDR1 LNHDA and CDR2 SQIVND (reference sequence). CDR3 amino acids: CASTGRSSGNTIYF. The CDR3, as DNA: TGTGCCAGTACGGGCAGGTCTTCTGGAAACACCATATATTTT.

On this clone itself: Different DNA sequences within this sample yield the same CDR3. V gene TRBV29-1 combines with J gene TRBJ2-4, with 9 bases fitting TRBD1. The CDR3 is 12 residues long. Germline lookup yields CDR1 SQVTM and CDR2 ANQGSEA. The V and J ends lost 4 bases and 6 bases, in that order; junction bases with no gene match: 1. CDR3 nucleotides: TGCAGCGTTGGACAGGGGGGAAACATTCAGTACTTC. Its protein product is CSVGQGGNIQYF.

V and J are TRBV15 and TRBJ1-1; TRBD1 agrees at 12 bases. Germline-derived CDR1 and CDR2 are LNHNV and YYDKDF (reference sequence). This CDR3 region has 16 residues. J was trimmed by 5 bases and V by 3 bases; bases with no gene match: 7. CDR3 protein: CATSSRDRGLFTEAFF. The CDR3 nucleotides read TGTGCCACCAGCAGCCGGGACAGGGGGCTTTTTACTGAAGCTTTCTTT.

This clone occurred once. V is TRBV14 and J is TRBJ1-2; TRBD1 is a possible D gene (5 bases). V lost 0 bases and J lost 8, with 16 bases in between. Germline lookup yields CDR1 SGHDN and CDR2 FVKESK. This CDR3 has 15 amino acids. The CDR3 region has the DNA TGTGCCAGCAGCCAAGATTTAGGCGGGGGGGAAGGCTACACCTTC. It codes for CASSQDLGGGEGYTF.

The chain couples TRBV27 to TRBJ2-6; TRBD1 matches 7 bases. The junction had 3 bases not matched to a gene; V was cut back by 5 bases and J by 8 bases. CDR1 is MNHEY and CDR2 is SMNVEV in the germline V gene (reference sequence). The CDR3 consists of 13 residues. The CDR3 nucleotides read TGTGCCAGCAGTGGACAGGTCCCCAACGTCCTGACTTTC. Protein sequence: CASSGQVPNVLTF.

This chain links TRBV18 with TRBJ1-1; D call uncertain. Trimming cost V 3 bases and J 3 bases, with 11 bases left between them. CDR1 is KGHSH and CDR2 is LQKENI in the germline V gene. The CDR3 sequence is 14 residues long. The CDR3 loop reads CASSPRRGDTEAFF. In nucleotides, the CDR3 is TGTGCCAGCTCACCTCGGCGGGGAGACACTGAAGCTTTCTTT.

The chain employs TRBV30 and TRBJ2-1, with TRBD2 matching 10 bases. The V gene's germline CDR1 is GTSNPN and CDR2 SVGIG (reference sequence). The ends lost 1 base at V and 7 bases at J; junction bases unmatched: 7. The CDR3 sequence is 15 residues long. CDR3 DNA: TGTGCCTGGAGTGCTGGGGGACTAGCGAGGAATGAGCAGTTCTTC. Protein product: CAWSAGGLARNEQFF.

This sequence joins TRBV6-4 and TRBJ2-2; the match to TRBD2 covers 11 bases. CDR1 and CDR2 from the germline V gene are MRHNA and SNTAGT. V was pared by 4 bases and J by 6 bases, with 4 bases of the junction left unmatched. There are 15 residues in the CDR3. In DNA, the CDR3 is TGTGCCAGCAGTGTACTAGCGGGAGCCGCCGGGGAGCTGTTTTTT. Amino acids: CASSVLAGAAGELFF.

The chain combines TRBV10-1 with TRBJ2-3, with 9 bases aligning to TRBD2. From germline, CDR1 is WNHNN and CDR2 SYGVQD (reference sequence). V lost 3 bases, J lost 1 base, and 5 bases stayed unmatched. The CDR3 is 16 amino acids. CDR3 coding DNA: TGCGCCAGCAGTGATGGCCTAGCGGGACGCACAGATACGCAGTATTTT. It translates to CASSDGLAGRTDTQYF.

The rearrangement uses TRBV11-3 and TRBJ2-6, with D possibly being TRBD2 (5 bases). The CDR3 contains 16 residues. V lost 6 bases, J lost 0 bases, and 12 bases lay in between. CDR1 is SGHNT and CDR2 is YENEEA in the germline V gene. The CDR3: CASSPGTSSGANVLTF. CDR3 bases: TGTGCCAGCAGTCCGGGAACAAGCTCTGGGGCCAACGTCCTGACTTTC.

The chain joins TRBV19 to TRBJ2-7, with 8 bases identical to TRBD1. There are 18 residues in the CDR3. Germline trimming cut 3 bases from V and 3 bases from J; bases unmatched to any gene: 16. Germline CDR1 reads LNHDA; CDR2 reads SQIVND (reference sequence). The CDR3 DNA sequence: TGTGCCAGTAGTATTAGGGGGACAGGATGGGCCTCTGGCTACGAGCAGTACTTC. Translating it yields CASSIRGTGWASGYEQYF.

V and J are TRBV4-2 and TRBJ2-5; D call uncertain. The CDR3 runs to 14 residues. Per the germline V gene, CDR1 is LGHNA and CDR2 is YNFKEQ. The V and J ends lost 2 bases and 1 base respectively, with 8 bases between them. The CDR3 nucleotides read TGTGCCAGCAGCCAACATGTCTCCCAAGAGACCCAGTACTTC. As protein: CASSQHVSQETQYF.

This chain uses TRBV7-2 with TRBJ2-1; D may be TRBD1 (6 bases). The CDR3 extends over 13 amino acids. Germline CDR1 SGHTA, CDR2 FQGNSA. V was shortened by 5 bases and J by 6 bases, with 11 bases between the two germline ends. In nucleotides, the CDR3 is TGTGCCAGCAGCCAGGACAGACGCAATGAGCAGTTCTTC. Residues: CASSQDRRNEQFF.

The chain employs TRBV6-5 and TRBJ2-1; D not certain. Trimming shortened V by 6 bases and J by 6 bases, and 18 bases separated the two germline ends. This CDR3 contains 15 residues. Germline loops: CDR1 MNHEY, CDR2 SVGAGI. CDR3 nucleotides: TGTGCCAGCAGCCAGCAACCCCTCCTTGGCAATGAGCAGTTCTTC. Its protein product is CASSQQPLLGNEQFF.

The V and J genes are TRBV9 and TRBJ1-1; D not certain. Germline lookup yields CDR1 SGDLS and CDR2 YYNGEE. The CDR3 has 14 amino acids. The germline V and J ends were trimmed by 3 bases and 8 bases, with 17 bases remaining between them. CDR3 in amino acids: CASSAVWTDVEAFF. The CDR3 DNA follows: TGTGCCAGCAGCGCAGTATGGACGGATGTCGAAGCTTTCTTT.

The J gene is TRBJ2-7, the V gene TRBV27; 8 positions agree with TRBD1. The trim removed 4 bases at V and 5 bases at J, leaving 10 bases unmatched. Germline CDR1 reads MNHEY; CDR2 reads SMNVEV (reference sequence). The CDR3 loop spans 15 amino acids. DNA for the CDR3: TGTGCCAGCAGTTCCTTAGGACAGGGTGTCCACGAGCAGTACTTC. Its protein product is CASSSLGQGVHEQYF.

The chain combines TRBV18 with TRBJ1-2; D possibly corresponds to TRBD1 (5 bases). Germline V CDR1 and CDR2: KGHSH, LQKENI. The CDR3 sequence is 12 residues long. The ends were cut back, 5 bases at V and 4 bases at J, with 8 bases in the middle. The CDR3 region has the DNA TGTGCCAGCTCAGGAGACAGCTATGGCTACACCTTC. Its translation is CASSGDSYGYTF.

The CDR3 nucleotides are TGTGCCAGCAGCACCCTGGGTAGCGGAAGCACAGATACGCAGTATTTT. It translates to CASSTLGSGSTDTQYF. The rearrangement joins TRBV5-6 to TRBJ2-3, with a tentative D call TRBD2 (6 bases). The CDR3 consists of 16 residues. CDR1 SGHDT and CDR2 YYEEEE come from the germline V gene. V lost 4 bases, J lost 0 bases, and 15 bases lay in between.

The chain carries TRBV4-2 and TRBJ2-1, with 9 bases identical to TRBD2. CDR3 length: 15 residues. The ends lost 0 bases at V and 4 bases at J; junction bases unmatched: 1. The germline CDR1 and CDR2 sequences are LGHNA and YNFKEQ. The CDR3 spells CASSQDSGSYNEQFF. The CDR3 region has the DNA TGTGCCAGCAGCCAAGATAGCGGGAGTTACAATGAGCAGTTCTTC.

This clone was observed a handful of times. The chain uses TRBV12-5 and TRBJ2-7; the D is unclear. The V gene lost 9 bases and the J gene lost 3 bases, with 15 bases spanning the gap. The CDR3 totals 13 residues. From germline, CDR1 is LGHNT and CDR2 FRNRAP. The CDR3 reads CASGHHLDYEQYF. The DNA for the CDR3 is TGTGCTAGCGGCCATCACCTCGACTACGAGCAGTACTTC.

This clone was observed a handful of times. The chain recombines TRBV2 with TRBJ1-5; the match to TRBD1 covers 8 bases. This CDR3 is built from 12 residues. Trimming removed 7 bases from V and 7 bases from J; junction bases left unmatched: 3. Per germline, CDR1 SNHLY and CDR2 FYNNEI. CDR3 sequence reads: CASKTGGQPQHF. In DNA, the CDR3 is TGTGCCAGCAAAACAGGGGGACAGCCCCAGCATTTT.

The rearrangement links TRBV7-9 to TRBJ1-2; D not certain. Trimming took off 5 bases at V and 8 bases at J, with 21 bases between the two ends. CDR3 length equals 15 residues. The germline gives CDR1 SEHNR, CDR2 FQNEAQ (reference sequence). CDR3 sequence reads: CASSGAGFPGGGYTF. The CDR3 DNA is TGTGCCAGCAGCGGAGCGGGGTTCCCTGGAGGCGGCTACACCTTC.

This clone was counted between two and nine times. DNA for the CDR3: TGTGCCATCAGCTCGACAGGGGGACAGCCCCAGCATTTT. Its protein is CAISSTGGQPQHF. The genes are TRBV10-3 and TRBJ1-5, with 9 nucleotides matching TRBD1. Germline V lookup: CDR1 ENHRY, CDR2 SYGVKD. The V gene end was trimmed by 6 bases and the J gene end by 7 bases; junction bases not matched to a gene: 4. CDR3 length: 13 amino acids.

V gene TRBV6-1 combines with J gene TRBJ2-1; unclear D gene. The CDR3 has 13 amino acids. CDR1 is MNHNS and CDR2 is SASEGT in the germline V gene. Trimming shortened V by 5 bases and J by 10 bases, and 15 bases separated the two germline ends. The CDR3 loop is CASSSLPGGEQFF. CDR3 coding DNA: TGTGCCAGCAGTTCCCTGCCCGGTGGGGAGCAGTTCTTC.

This chain links TRBV6-6 with TRBJ1-2; tentative D call: TRBD1 (6 bases). CDR1 is MNHNY and CDR2 is SVGAGI in the germline V gene (reference sequence). The CDR3 runs to 13 residues. V lost 4 bases, J lost 4 bases, and 10 bases lay in between. CDR3 sequence reads: CASSSGHRYGYTF. As DNA, the CDR3 is TGTGCCAGCAGTTCGGGACACCGCTATGGCTACACCTTC.

The chain carries TRBV11-2 and TRBJ2-7, with D tentatively TRBD2 (6 bases). The ends were cut back, 7 bases at V and 0 bases at J, with 13 bases in the middle. CDR1 and CDR2 from the germline V gene are SGHAT and FQNNGV. The CDR3 is 14 amino acids. The CDR3 region has the DNA TGTGCCAGCACCCGGGCGGGATTCTCCTACGAGCAGTACTTC. Translating it yields CASTRAGFSYEQYF.

The chain is built from TRBV19 and TRBJ2-7; D remains ambiguous. Deletions cut 3 bases from V and 3 bases from J, with 9 bases between. Per the germline V gene, CDR1 is LNHDA and CDR2 is SQIVND (reference sequence). The CDR3 length is 13 residues. The CDR3, as DNA: TGTGCCAGTAGTATCGGAAGAGACTACGAGCAGTACTTC. It yields the protein CASSIGRDYEQYF.

The chain links TRBV9 to TRBJ2-1; weak D call: TRBD2 (5 bases). V was shortened by 0 bases and J by 0 bases, with 7 bases between the two germline ends. From germline, CDR1 is SGDLS and CDR2 YYNGEE. This CDR3 is 15 amino acids long. DNA of the CDR3: TGTGCCAGCAGCGTAGGAAGCGGCTCCTACAATGAGCAGTTCTTC. Translating it yields CASSVGSGSYNEQFF.

The CDR3 loop is CASGTLSGNTIYF. As DNA, the CDR3 is TGTGCCAGCGGCACATTATCTGGAAACACCATATATTTT. The V and J genes are TRBV2 and TRBJ1-3, with D hard to call. Trimming removed 8 bases at V and 1 base at J, with 9 bases between. This CDR3 contains 13 residues. Germline V gives CDR1 SNHLY, CDR2 FYNNEI.